The sequence of this T cell receptor (beta chain) was determined in a study of identifying expanded T cells in peripheral blood. Findings and caveats of the study: Clone count variance between roughly two-week samples rose with total template count. Differentially abundant clones: around 1.2 between replicates, 16.4 at approximately 13 days, under 25 at four.

The protocol was immunoSEQ multiplex PCR, while the TCRdb copy is restricted to in-frame clones and leaves out a portion. The sample gives tens of thousands of clones, approximately 91% of which show up once; approximately 5% is in the top ten. Regarding this clone: Its antigen is undetermined.

This TCR was sampled from a person aged 18 to 75 in good health. Sequenced: blood.

The chain's CDR3 is CATSRDYTGELFF. The CDR3, as DNA: TGTGCCACCAGCAGAGATTACACCGGGGAGCTGTTTTTT. The chain links TRBV15 to TRBJ2-2; D not certain. V was shortened by 0 bases and J by 3 bases, with 2 bases between the two germline ends. Germline lookup yields CDR1 LNHNV and CDR2 YYDKDF (reference sequence). This CDR3 has 13 amino acids. The full variable domain, rest sourced from reference TRBV15 and TRBJ2-2, is DAMVIQNPRYQVTQFGKPVTLSCSQTLNHNVMYWYQQKSSQAPKLLFHYYDKDFNNEADTPDNFQSRRPNTSFCFLDIRSPGLGDTAMYLCATSRDYTGELFFGEGSRLTVL.